This entry lists 23 T cell receptor beta chains sequenced from one sample in a study of shared clonotypes between healthy human individuals. TCRdb keeps only in-frame clones here, not all; method: immunoSEQ multiplex PCR. The table shows about 2.1 million clones, with 85% to 95% occurring only once. Naive CD8 populations comprised CD45RO-negative cells positively selected for CCR7, excluding terminally differentiated effector memory CD45RA+ cells. Sequences were obtained from naive CD8+ T cells from PBMCs. The receptors originated from a man in his late teens or twenties in good health. Some clones in this sample may be carry-over from other donors' samples.

The V and J genes are TRBV6-1 and TRBJ1-5; a weak D match, TRBD1 (5 bases). The germline V gene encodes CDR1 MNHNS and CDR2 SASEGT. Trimming took off 0 bases at V and 1 base at J, with 7 bases between the two ends. The length of the CDR3 is 15 residues. CDR3 nucleotides: TGTGCCAGCAGTGAAGCGGGACTGAGCAATCAGCCCCAGCATTTT. Its protein product is CASSEAGLSNQPQHF.

The CDR3 spells CASSEGQLNTEAFF. CDR3 DNA sequence: TGTGCCAGCAGCGAGGGACAGTTGAACACTGAAGCTTTCTTT. The chain uses TRBV9 and TRBJ1-1, with 7 nucleotides matching TRBD1. V was pared by 3 bases and J by 0 bases, with 2 bases of the junction left unmatched. CDR3 length: 14 residues. Per germline, CDR1 SGDLS and CDR2 YYNGEE.

This sequence joins TRBV6-1 and TRBJ2-7; D may be TRBD1 (6 bases). The CDR3 is made up of 14 amino acids. The V end lost 4 bases, the J end lost 0 bases, and 10 bases lay between the germline ends. CDR1 is MNHNS, CDR2 SASEGT, per germline. CDR3 residues: CASSVQGSSYEQYF. The CDR3 DNA reads as TGTGCCAGCAGTGTTCAGGGGAGCTCCTACGAGCAGTACTTC.

Notes on this clone: At the DNA level, this CDR3 is encoded by other sequences in the same sample as well. V is TRBV9 and J is TRBJ1-2; D is perhaps TRBD1 (6 bases). The CDR3 contains 13 residues. The germline V and J ends were trimmed by 7 bases and 5 bases, with 15 bases remaining between them. Per the germline V gene, CDR1 is SGDLS and CDR2 is YYNGEE. CDR3 sequence: CASSSGGGYGYTF. Written as DNA, the CDR3 is TGTGCCAGCTCTTCTGGGGGCGGGTATGGCTACACCTTC.

CDR3 sequence reads: CASSSGTGFAYNEQFF. The CDR3 bases are TGTGCCAGCAGCTCAGGTACGGGCTTTGCCTACAATGAGCAGTTCTTC. The rearrangement joins TRBV13 to TRBJ2-1; no clear D. Germline-derived CDR1 and CDR2 are PRHDT and FYEKMQ (reference sequence). The CDR3 totals 16 residues. V was cut by 4 bases and J by 2 bases, with 15 bases left in between.

About this clone itself: One end of the junction fails to match germline, which may point to a read error. J is TRBJ2-5 and V is TRBV6-5, with 7 positions matching TRBD2. The CDR3 totals 14 residues. Germline loops: CDR1 MNHEY, CDR2 SVGAGI. The CDR3 nucleotides read TGTGCCAGCACTTACCGCGGGGGAAGGGAGACCCAGTACTTC. Residues: CASTYRGGRETQYF.

This chain connects TRBV6-1 to TRBJ2-2; TRBD1 matches at 10 bases. Per germline, CDR1 MNHNS and CDR2 SASEGT. This CDR3 comprises 19 residues. The V segment lost 4 bases and the J segment 4 bases; nucleotides outside the gene matches: 15. The DNA of the CDR3 is TGTGCCAGCAGTGCAGTGATATCCGGGACAGGGGAATTCACCGGGGAGCTGTTTTTT. Translating gives CASSAVISGTGEFTGELFF.

The DNA of the CDR3 is TGTGCCAGCAGTGAGGACAGGGGGCCGGGCACTGAAGCTTTCTTT. Its translation is CASSEDRGPGTEAFF. The V call is TRBV6-1, the J call TRBJ1-1; 11 positions match TRBD1. CDR3 length: 15 amino acids. Trimming cost V 3 bases and J 4 bases; bases outside gene matches: 4. Germline CDR1 reads MNHNS; CDR2 reads SASEGT.

The sample holds one count of this clone. This sequence joins TRBV7-9 and TRBJ2-2, with 8 bases that match TRBD1. CDR3 length equals 15 residues. CDR1 is SEHNR, CDR2 FQNEAQ, per germline (reference sequence). J was trimmed by 7 bases and V by 4 bases; bases with no gene match: 8. CDR3: CASSSRTGSVGELFF. CDR3 in DNA: TGTGCCAGCAGCTCCCGGACAGGGTCGGTCGGGGAGCTGTTTTTT.

The chain combines TRBV19 with TRBJ2-7; 9 bases line up with TRBD2. Per germline, CDR1 LNHDA and CDR2 SQIVND (reference sequence). There are 16 residues in the CDR3. Trimming removed 5 bases from V and 0 bases from J; junction bases left unmatched: 8. Written as DNA, the CDR3 is TGTGCCAGTAGTCTCAAGACTAGCGGCAGCTCCTACGAGCAGTACTTC. Protein sequence: CASSLKTSGSSYEQYF.

V is TRBV9 and J is TRBJ2-1; TRBD1 or TRBD2 may be the D gene (6 bases each). Germline assignment: CDR1 SGDLS and CDR2 YYNGEE. The CDR3 has 13 amino acids. V was cut by 1 base and J by 9 bases, with 11 bases left in between. Here the CDR3 DNA reads TGTGCCAGCAGCGTATTCGGGGGCAGTGAGCAGTTCTTC. It specifies CASSVFGGSEQFF.

The J gene is TRBJ2-2, the V gene TRBV4-3; perhaps TRBD1 as D (6 bases). CDR3 length: 13 residues. Per the germline V gene, CDR1 is LGHNA and CDR2 is YSLEER. V lost 4 bases and J 5 bases, leaving 8 bases between the germline ends. In nucleotides, the CDR3 is TGCGCCAGCAGCCGCGGACAGACCGGGGAGCTGTTTTTT. It translates to CASSRGQTGELFF.

This chain joins TRBV5-1 and TRBJ1-1; D remains ambiguous. Deletions cut 3 bases from V and 1 base from J, with 16 bases between. The CDR3 length is 16 residues. Germline-derived CDR1 and CDR2 are SGHRS and YFSETQ. The CDR3 is CASSSATVIPNTEAFF. Here the CDR3 DNA reads TGCGCCAGCAGCTCGGCTACAGTGATTCCGAACACTGAAGCTTTCTTT.

This clone has just one count. The rearrangement links TRBV28 to TRBJ1-1; D remains unclear. The CDR3 has 17 residues. Between the trimmed V and J ends, which lost 4 bases and 0 bases, there was a span of 18 bases. Germline V gene data show CDR1 as MDHEN and CDR2 as SYDVKM. For the CDR3, the DNA is TGTGCCAGCAGTTGGCGGACGAGAGCTCCCCTGAACACTGAAGCTTTCTTT. It translates to CASSWRTRAPLNTEAFF.

The chain links TRBV25-1 to TRBJ2-2; D is perhaps TRBD1 or TRBD2 (7 bases each). The CDR3 covers 16 residues. Germline V gives CDR1 MGHDK, CDR2 SYGVNS. V lost 7 bases to trimming and J lost 1 base, with 16 bases between them. This CDR3 is CASNDRASGNTGELFF. As DNA, the CDR3 is TGTGCCAGCAACGACAGGGCTAGCGGGAACACCGGGGAGCTGTTTTTT.

This clone was counted only a few times. The chain is built from TRBV28 and TRBJ1-4; unclear D gene. Trimming left V 4 bases short and J 5 bases short, with 11 bases between. The CDR3 length is 14 residues. Looked up from germline, CDR1 is MDHEN and CDR2 is SYDVKM. CDR3 bases: TGTGCCAGCAGTTCCCGGTACAGAAATGAAAAACTGTTTTTT. Amino acid sequence: CASSSRYRNEKLFF.

In its sample, this clone was seen once. The V gene is TRBV10-3, the J gene TRBJ2-3; 7 positions match TRBD2. J lost 3 bases, V lost 3 bases, and 9 bases had no gene match. Germline values: CDR1 ENHRY, CDR2 SYGVKD. This CDR3 is 16 amino acids long. In nucleotides, the CDR3 is TGTGCCATCAGTGATGGGGCTAGCGGCACTACAGATACGCAGTATTTT. This translates into CAISDGASGTTDTQYF.

The gene calls are TRBV6-5 and TRBJ2-7; 8 bases line up with TRBD1. The CDR3 extends over 15 amino acids. In germline, CDR1 is MNHEY, CDR2 SVGAGI. J gave up 5 bases and V 0 bases, and 6 bases lay outside the gene matches. The CDR3 DNA is TGTGCCAGCAGTTACTCTCAGGGGGCGCGCGACGAGCAGTACTTC. It is translated as CASSYSQGARDEQYF.

The gene calls are TRBV15 and TRBJ2-5; possible D gene TRBD1, 6 bases. The V gene's germline CDR1 is LNHNV and CDR2 YYDKDF (reference sequence). Trimming removed 0 bases at V and 5 bases at J, with 13 bases between. The CDR3 sequence is 15 residues long. As DNA, the CDR3 is TGTGCCACCAGCAGAGATGGTCAGGGGCTTGAGACCCAGTACTTC. Translating it yields CATSRDGQGLETQYF. The complete variable domain, with remaining parts taken from reference TRBV15 and TRBJ2-5, reads DAMVIQNPRYQVTQFGKPVTLSCSQTLNHNVMYWYQQKSSQAPKLLFHYYDKDFNNEADTPDNFQSRRPNTSFCFLDIRSPGLGDTAMYLCATSRDGQGLETQYFGPGTRLLVL.

The chain is built from TRBV4-1 and TRBJ1-2; D is unresolved. The CDR3 consists of 15 residues. V was trimmed by 1 base and J by 2 bases, leaving 11 bases between them. In germline, CDR1 is MGHRA, CDR2 YSYEKL. The CDR3 bases are TGCGCCAGCAGCCAAGCCGAAGCCAGAAACTATGGCTACACCTTC. It is translated as CASSQAEARNYGYTF.

The chain carries TRBV7-9 and TRBJ1-1, with D perhaps matching TRBD1 (6 bases). The length of the CDR3 is 18 residues. CDR1 is SEHNR, CDR2 FQNEAQ, per germline (reference sequence). V lost 4 bases, J lost 1 base, and 22 bases lay in between. Written as DNA, the CDR3 is TGTGCCAGCAGCTCCCCATCCCGGGGGCAAGCAAGGAACACTGAAGCTTTCTTT. Translation gives CASSSPSRGQARNTEAFF.

This chain links TRBV19 with TRBJ2-4; D is undetermined. V gave up 7 bases and J gave up 1 base, with 11 bases separating them. Germline V lookup: CDR1 LNHDA, CDR2 SQIVND (reference sequence). This CDR3 has 14 amino acids. The CDR3: CASTLYHAKNIQYF. CDR3 coding DNA: TGTGCCAGTACCCTGTACCACGCCAAAAACATTCAGTACTTC.

The CDR3 is CASSLAQGLYNEQFF. The DNA for the CDR3 is TGCGCCAGCAGCTTGGCACAGGGGCTATACAATGAGCAGTTCTTC. The chain carries TRBV5-1 and TRBJ2-1; 7 nucleotides line up with TRBD1. The CDR3 covers 15 residues. V shed 0 bases and J 4 bases; nucleotides not matched to a gene: 4. Germline lookup yields CDR1 SGHRS and CDR2 YFSETQ.